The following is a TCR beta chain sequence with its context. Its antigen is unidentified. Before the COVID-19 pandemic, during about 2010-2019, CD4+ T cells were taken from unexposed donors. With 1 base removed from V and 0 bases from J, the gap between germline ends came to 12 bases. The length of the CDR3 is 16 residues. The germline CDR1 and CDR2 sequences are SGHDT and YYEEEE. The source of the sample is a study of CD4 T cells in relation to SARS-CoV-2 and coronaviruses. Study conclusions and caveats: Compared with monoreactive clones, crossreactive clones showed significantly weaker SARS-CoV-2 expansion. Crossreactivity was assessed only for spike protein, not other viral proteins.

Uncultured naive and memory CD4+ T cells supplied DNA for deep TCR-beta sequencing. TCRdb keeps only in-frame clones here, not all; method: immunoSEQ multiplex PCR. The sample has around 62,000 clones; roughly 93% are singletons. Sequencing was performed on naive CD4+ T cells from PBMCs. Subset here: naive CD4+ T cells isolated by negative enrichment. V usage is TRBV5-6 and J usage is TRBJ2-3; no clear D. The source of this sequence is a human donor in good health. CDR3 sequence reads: CASSLWAAPSTDTQYF. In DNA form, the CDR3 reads TGTGCCAGCAGCTTGTGGGCGGCACCTAGCACAGATACGCAGTATTTT.